A selection of T cell receptor beta chains follows, all from one sample in a study of identical twins. TCRdb itself ran the 5' RACE reads through MiXCR, one entry per CDR3 protein. The sample carries more than 650,000 distinct CDR3 sequences, roughly 6.2% recorded once. Sequencing used naive T cells sorted from blood. These receptors were taken from a man aged 18 to 30 in good health. Both conserved end residues are part of each CDR3. The D gene is left open where the match is weak. Only part of the rows carry a size: once, few, many, or a class if the clone is expanded.

clone_size	cdr3_length	v_call	d_call	j_call	cdr3_aa	cdr3_nt
few	15	TRBV7-6	TRBD2	TRBJ2-1	CASSFGGAGVNEQFF	TGTGCCAGCAGCTTCGGAGGAGCGGGAGTCAATGAGCAGTTCTTC
few	15	TRBV11-3	.	TRBJ2-5	CASSASDSGQETQYF	TGTGCCAGCAGCGCGAGTGACTCCGGTCAGGAGACCCAGTACTTC
many	13	TRBV25-1	.	TRBJ1-1	CASSAPSNTEAFF	TGTGCCAGCAGTGCTCCTTCGAACACTGAAGCTTTCTTT
few	14	TRBV30	.	TRBJ2-7	CAWSVEGGDYEQYF	TGTGCCTGGAGTGTAGAAGGGGGGGACTACGAGCAGTACTTC
many	14	TRBV20-1	.	TRBJ1-5	CSAKIGANNQPQHF	TGCAGTGCTAAGATTGGGGCGAACAATCAGCCCCAGCATTTT
few	15	TRBV9	.	TRBJ1-2	CASSVGGPLADGYTF	TGTGCCAGCAGCGTAGGGGGACCCCTTGCGGATGGCTACACCTTC
.	15	TRBV28	TRBD1	TRBJ1-2	CASSWDRAINYGYTF	TGTGCCAGCAGTTGGGACAGGGCCATTAACTATGGCTACACCTTC
few	13	TRBV12-3/TRBV12-4	TRBD1	TRBJ1-2	CASRTGGLGGYTF	TGTGCCAGCAGGACAGGGGGCTTGGGTGGCTACACCTTC
.	17	TRBV24-1	.	TRBJ2-1	CATSDPFSGSSYNEQFF	TGTGCCACCAGTGACCCGTTCTCGGGGAGCTCCTACAATGAGCAGTTCTTC
many	16	TRBV6-5	TRBD2	TRBJ2-3	CASSYSGLAPTDTQYF	TGTGCCAGCAGTTACTCTGGACTAGCGCCCACAGATACGCAGTATTTT
few	13	TRBV5-1	.	TRBJ2-1	CASSPAANNEQFF	TGCGCCAGCAGCCCCGCGGCAAACAATGAGCAGTTCTTC
many	15	TRBV2	.	TRBJ2-2	CASSAGLGHTGELFF	TGTGCCAGCAGTGCGGGACTCGGGCACACCGGGGAGCTGTTTTTT
many	13	TRBV29-1	.	TRBJ2-1	CSVGGLAAREQFF	TGCAGCGTTGGCGGCCTAGCAGCCCGTGAGCAGTTCTTC
many	15	TRBV12-3/TRBV12-4	.	TRBJ2-6	CASSEIRSGANVLTF	TGTGCCAGCAGTGAAATCCGCTCTGGGGCCAACGTCCTGACTTTC
few	14	TRBV7-9	TRBD1	TRBJ1-4	CASSIDRGSEKLFF	TGTGCCAGCAGCATCGACAGGGGAAGTGAAAAACTGTTTTTT
many	14	TRBV28	.	TRBJ2-7	CASSFGANSYEQYF	TGTGCCAGCAGTTTCGGAGCGAACTCCTACGAGCAGTACTTC
.	16	TRBV19	TRBD1	TRBJ1-1	CASSIHWDSLNTEAFF	TGTGCCAGTAGTATTCATTGGGACAGCCTGAACACTGAAGCTTTCTTT
many	14	TRBV27	.	TRBJ2-3	CASRVGVIGDTQYF	TGTGCCAGCAGGGTAGGGGTAATTGGCGATACGCAGTATTTT
many	12	TRBV9	.	TRBJ2-1	CASDPGSNEQFF	TGTGCCAGTGACCCCGGGAGCAATGAGCAGTTCTTC
many	14	TRBV20-1	TRBD1	TRBJ1-2	CSAQSSDRAYGYTF	TGCAGTGCTCAATCATCTGACAGGGCCTATGGCTACACCTTC
.	14	TRBV7-3	.	TRBJ2-1	CASSLLVTDSEQFF	TGTGCCAGCAGCTTACTTGTGACAGATAGTGAGCAGTTCTTC
many	10	TRBV29-1	.	TRBJ2-5	CSVEWDRKYF	TGCAGCGTTGAGTGGGACCGCAAGTACTTC
many	15	TRBV2	TRBD1	TRBJ2-7	CASSGWTGGSGEQYF	TGTGCCAGCAGTGGATGGACAGGGGGGAGTGGTGAGCAGTACTTC
many	12	TRBV20-1	.	TRBJ2-1	CSASGAYNEQFF	TGCAGTGCTAGCGGGGCGTACAATGAGCAGTTCTTC
few	18	TRBV4-2	.	TRBJ2-3	CASSQVARGRGGTDTQYF	TGTGCCAGCAGCCAAGTAGCCCGGGGCAGGGGAGGCACAGATACGCAGTATTTT
few	16	TRBV11-2	TRBD1	TRBJ2-5	CASSNTWTGRQETQYF	TGTGCCAGCAGCAACACCTGGACAGGACGGCAAGAGACCCAGTACTTC
many	15	TRBV5-1	.	TRBJ2-1	CASSLGGADPNEQFF	TGCGCCAGCAGCTTGGGGGGGGCAGATCCGAATGAGCAGTTCTTC
few	16	TRBV20-1	TRBD1	TRBJ2-7	CSAGPYRGTRSYEQYF	TGCAGTGCGGGCCCCTACAGGGGTACGCGTTCCTACGAGCAGTACTTC
many	14	TRBV6-1	.	TRBJ2-1	CASTMGQAYNEQFF	TGTGCCAGCACGATGGGGCAGGCCTACAATGAGCAGTTCTTC
many	14	TRBV29-1	.	TRBJ1-1	CSVVPVLGGTEAFF	TGCAGCGTTGTGCCCGTTTTAGGGGGCACTGAAGCTTTCTTT
few	15	TRBV9	TRBD2	TRBJ2-1	CASSGPGGQYNEQFF	TGTGCCAGCAGCGGGCCGGGGGGGCAATACAATGAGCAGTTCTTC
many	15	TRBV7-9	TRBD2	TRBJ2-5	CASSLWQGGIETQYF	TGTGCCAGCAGCTTATGGCAGGGAGGGATTGAGACCCAGTACTTC
many	16	TRBV27	TRBD2	TRBJ2-3	CASSNRLAVSTDTQYF	TGTGCCAGCAGTAACCGACTAGCGGTGAGCACAGATACGCAGTATTTT